The 13 T cell receptor beta chains in this list originate from one sample, sequenced in a study of shared clonotypes between healthy human individuals. Data came from immunoSEQ multiplex PCR; TCRdb stores just in-frame clones and leaves some out. The sample holds more than 400,000 clones, about 72% seen once. Sequencing was carried out using PBMCs. These receptor sequences come from a woman between 40 and 50 years old in good health. Some clones in this sample may be carry-over from other donors' samples.

About this clone itself: Distinct nucleotide sequences in the sample also encode this CDR3. CDR3 coding DNA: TGTGCCAGCAGCCCTGACAGGAACACCGGGGAGCTGTTTTTT. Protein sequence: CASSPDRNTGELFF. The V call is TRBV7-3, the J call TRBJ2-2, with D perhaps matching TRBD1 (5 bases). The CDR3 has 14 amino acids. V gave up 5 bases and J gave up 1 base, with 8 bases separating them. Germline lookup yields CDR1 SGHTA and CDR2 FQGTGA.

The table lists this clone with a few counts. The chain carries TRBV7-9 and TRBJ2-1, with D uncertain. The germline V gene has CDR1 SEHNR and CDR2 FQNEAQ (reference sequence). This CDR3 spans 12 amino acids. Trimming shortened V by 3 bases and J by 8 bases, and 8 bases separated the two germline ends. The CDR3 DNA is TGTGCCAGCAGCTTGAGTCTCGATGAGCAGTTCTTC. It codes for CASSLSLDEQFF. The full variable domain, completed using reference TRBV7-9 and TRBJ2-1, is DTGVSQNPRHKITKRGQNVTFRCDPISEHNRLYWYRQTLGQGPEFLTYFQNEAQLEKSRLLSDRFSAERPKGSFSTLEIQRTEQGDSAMYLCASSLSLDEQFFGPGTRLTVL.

The chain joins TRBV2 to TRBJ2-3; D might be TRBD1 (6 bases). Germline lookup yields CDR1 SNHLY and CDR2 FYNNEI. The CDR3 is made up of 13 amino acids. V lost 11 bases to trimming and J lost 4 bases, with 16 bases between them. CDR3 bases: TGTGCCGGGACATTAGCAGGGGCAGATACGCAGTATTTT. Translating gives CAGTLAGADTQYF. The variable domain in full, completed from reference TRBV2 and TRBJ2-3, reads EPEVTQTPSHQVTQMGQEVILRCVPISNHLYFYWYRQILGQKVEFLVSFYNNEISEKSEIFDDQFSVERPDGSNFTLKIRSTKLEDSAMYFCAGTLAGADTQYFGPGTRLTVL.

This clone has more than one count but fewer than ten. V usage is TRBV7-2 and J usage is TRBJ1-2; D possibly corresponds to TRBD1 (6 bases). Between the trimmed V and J ends, which lost 0 bases and 4 bases, there was a span of 9 bases. The germline V gene encodes CDR1 SGHTA and CDR2 FQGNSA. CDR3 length: 14 amino acids. CDR3 in DNA: TGTGCCAGCAGCTTAGCAGGGGGAGCCTATGGCTACACCTTC. It codes for CASSLAGGAYGYTF.

Note on this clone: At one boundary the junction diverges from the germline segment, which might be a read error. V gene TRBV7-7 combines with J gene TRBJ2-5; the D gene could be TRBD1 or TRBD2 (5 bases each). The CDR3 is 17 residues long. Germline CDR1 SSHAT, CDR2 FNYEAQ (reference sequence). CDR3 in DNA: TGTGCTAGCAGCTTAGTCCCTGGCGACATTGGGGGAGAGACCCAGTACTTC. Its translation is CASSLVPGDIGGETQYF.

The genes are TRBV9 and TRBJ1-5, with D hard to call. The germline V and J ends were trimmed by 3 bases and 7 bases, with 14 bases remaining between them. The CDR3 sequence is 14 residues long. Germline lookup yields CDR1 SGDLS and CDR2 YYNGEE. DNA for the CDR3: TGTGCCAGCAGCGAAGACACATTCGGACAGCCCCAGCATTTT. Encoded protein: CASSEDTFGQPQHF. The entire variable domain, with the rest obtained from reference TRBV9 and TRBJ1-5, is as follows: DSGVTQTPKHLITATGQRVTLRCSPRSGDLSVYWYQQSLDQGLQFLIQYYNGEERAKGNILERFSAQQFPDLHSELNLSSLELGDSALYFCASSEDTFGQPQHFGDGTRLSIL.

The CDR3 sequence is CAWSLRWGYTF. The CDR3 bases are TGTGCCTGGAGTCTCCGGTGGGGCTACACCTTC. The rearrangement uses TRBV30 and TRBJ1-2; D unresolved. V shed 2 bases and J shed 8 bases, with 9 bases lying between them. This CDR3 region has 11 residues. Germline CDR1 and CDR2: GTSNPN and SVGIG (reference sequence). The complete variable domain, with remaining parts taken from reference TRBV30 and TRBJ1-2, reads SQTIHQWPATLVQPVGSPLSLECTVEGTSNPNLYWYRQAAGRGLQLLFYSVGIGQISSEVPQNLSASRPQDRQFILSSKKLLLSDSGFYLCAWSLRWGYTFGSGTRLTVV.

The rearrangement joins TRBV13 to TRBJ2-1, with 8 nucleotides matching TRBD1. Germline V CDR1 and CDR2: PRHDT, FYEKMQ (reference sequence). V shed 1 base, J shed 3 bases, and the junction held 5 bases outside the gene matches. The CDR3 has 16 amino acids. This CDR3 reads CASSLVGQGIYNEQFF. CDR3 nucleotides: TGTGCCAGCAGCTTAGTAGGACAGGGTATCTACAATGAGCAGTTCTTC.

This chain uses TRBV2 with TRBJ2-2; the D is unclear. Germline V lookup: CDR1 SNHLY, CDR2 FYNNEI. The V and J ends lost 4 bases and 1 base respectively, with 13 bases between them. CDR3 length: 16 amino acids. The CDR3 reads CASSALAFQNTGELFF. The CDR3 nucleotides read TGTGCCAGCAGTGCATTGGCCTTCCAGAACACCGGGGAGCTGTTTTTT.

For this clone: This likely came from a read error, as a far larger clone is one base away. This chain links TRBV6-5 with TRBJ2-7, with D possibly TRBD2 on 6 matching bases. The CDR3 contains 14 residues. From germline, CDR1 is MNHEY and CDR2 SVGAGI. CDR3 residues: CASRVAELSCEQYF. DNA for the CDR3: TGTGCCAGCAGGGTAGCGGAGCTATCCTGCGAGCAGTACTTC.

CDR3 DNA sequence: TGTGCCAGCAGCCAAGGGACGGGCGGGCTTAACCAAGAGACCCAGTACTTC. Its protein product is CASSQGTGGLNQETQYF. The chain uses TRBV4-2 and TRBJ2-5, with D possibly being TRBD2 (5 bases). Trimming left V 1 base short and J 0 bases short, with 15 bases between. Germline-derived CDR1 and CDR2 are LGHNA and YNFKEQ. This CDR3 is built from 17 residues.

CDR3 amino acids: CASSMGRGGRSTDTQYF. The CDR3 DNA follows: TGTGCCAGTAGTATGGGTCGGGGAGGGAGAAGTACAGATACGCAGTATTTT. This sequence joins TRBV19 and TRBJ2-3; 7 nucleotides align to TRBD2. CDR1 LNHDA and CDR2 SQIVND come from the germline V gene (reference sequence). CDR3 size: 17 residues. V shed 3 bases and J 3 bases; nucleotides not matched to a gene: 12.

This clone was observed at least ten times. Other DNA sequences of this sample code for an identical CDR3. This rearrangement joins TRBV27 to TRBJ2-1; D ambiguous. The CDR3 spans 13 residues. V lost 2 bases and J 0 bases, leaving 2 bases between the germline ends. Germline V gives CDR1 MNHEY, CDR2 SMNVEV (reference sequence). The CDR3 region is CASSLDSYNEQFF. CDR3 in DNA: TGTGCCAGCAGTTTAGACTCCTACAATGAGCAGTTCTTC.